One and the same sample provided the 25 T cell receptor beta chains below, sequenced in a study of cytomegalovirus exposure and HLA in healthy donors. Researchers ran the PCR with 60 Vbeta and 13 Jbeta primers. The protocol was immunoSEQ multiplex PCR, while the TCRdb copy is restricted to in-frame clones and leaves out a portion. The top ten clones hold 2.5% to 3.5% of a sample with 100,000 or so clones, 70% to 80% of them seen once. The sequenced material came from PBMCs. The receptors shown here come from a woman aged 40 to 55 in good health and CMV-seronegative.

This clone was detected only once. The J gene is TRBJ1-2, the V gene TRBV28; D gene uncertain. Trimming removed 8 bases at V and 8 bases at J, with 15 bases between. The germline V gene has CDR1 MDHEN and CDR2 SYDVKM. This CDR3 comprises 12 residues. The CDR3 protein is CASETPLRGYTF. In nucleotides, the CDR3 is TGTGCCAGCGAAACCCCCTTGAGGGGCTACACCTTC.

V and J are TRBV19 and TRBJ2-2, with D possibly matching TRBD1 (5 bases). Germline assignment: CDR1 LNHDA and CDR2 SQIVND (reference sequence). V lost 6 bases, J lost 1 base, and 24 bases lay in between. The CDR3 covers 19 residues. The CDR3 DNA reads TGTGCCAGTAGCCGACGGAGTATTCCTCTGGACAAGAACACCGGGGAGCTGTTTTTT. This translates into CASSRRSIPLDKNTGELFF.

V and J are TRBV30 and TRBJ2-1, with TRBD2 as a possible D gene (6 bases). Trimming cost V 4 bases and J 2 bases, with 9 bases left between them. This CDR3 has 13 residues. Germline loops: CDR1 GTSNPN, CDR2 SVGIG (reference sequence). CDR3 sequence: CAWIGGTYNEQFF. Written as DNA, the CDR3 is TGTGCCTGGATTGGCGGGACCTACAATGAGCAGTTCTTC.

This clone was observed a handful of times. The gene calls are TRBV5-4 and TRBJ2-3; 7 nucleotides line up with TRBD1. Unmatched junction bases numbered 1, after V lost 0 bases and J lost 0 bases. The CDR3 sequence is 15 residues long. The germline V gene has CDR1 SGHNT and CDR2 YYREEE (reference sequence). The CDR3 DNA reads as TGTGCCAGCAGCTTGGCGGGACAGAGCACAGATACGCAGTATTTT. It codes for CASSLAGQSTDTQYF.

The V gene is TRBV7-9, the J gene TRBJ1-2; unclear D gene. In germline, CDR1 is SEHNR, CDR2 FQNEAQ (reference sequence). The CDR3 extends over 15 amino acids. Trimming left V 2 bases short and J 4 bases short, with 14 bases between. This CDR3 is CASSLQASPSYGYTF. CDR3 nucleotide sequence: TGTGCCAGCAGCTTACAGGCTTCTCCGTCCTATGGCTACACCTTC.

The chain uses TRBV19 and TRBJ2-3, with TRBD1 identical over 11 bases. The CDR3 spans 14 residues. The trim removed 5 bases at V and 3 bases at J, leaving 1 base unmatched. The germline gives CDR1 LNHDA, CDR2 SQIVND (reference sequence). The CDR3 DNA is TGTGCCAGTAGTTGGGACAGGGGGACAGATACGCAGTATTTT. It specifies CASSWDRGTDTQYF.

This chain links TRBV19 with TRBJ2-2; 8 nucleotides align to TRBD1. In germline, CDR1 is LNHDA, CDR2 SQIVND (reference sequence). This CDR3 spans 15 amino acids. J lost 6 bases, V lost 10 bases, and 13 bases had no gene match. CDR3 in amino acids: CATQKQGEGPGELFF. CDR3 nucleotides: TGTGCCACCCAGAAACAGGGGGAAGGACCCGGGGAGCTGTTTTTT.

This rearrangement joins TRBV7-2 to TRBJ2-2; 8 bases line up with TRBD1. Germline V lookup: CDR1 SGHTA, CDR2 FQGNSA. The CDR3 has 16 amino acids. V was clipped by 5 bases and J by 6 bases; unmatched bases: 11. CDR3 region: CASSPRTGWGPGELFF. In DNA, the CDR3 is TGTGCCAGCAGCCCCCGGACAGGGTGGGGACCCGGGGAGCTGTTTTTT.

This clone has only one observation. The rearrangement uses TRBV7-2 and TRBJ2-1, with 8 positions matching TRBD2. The CDR3 spans 17 residues. Germline V CDR1 and CDR2: SGHTA, FQGNSA. The junction had 13 bases not matched to a gene; V was cut back by 3 bases and J by 6 bases. CDR3 in amino acids: CASSFISGGRNINEQFF. The CDR3 nucleotides read TGTGCCAGCAGCTTTATAAGCGGGGGTCGGAACATCAATGAGCAGTTCTTC.

This chain joins TRBV7-2 and TRBJ1-1; the D gene is possibly TRBD1 (5 bases). The germline CDR1 and CDR2 sequences are SGHTA and FQGNSA. There are 14 residues in the CDR3. With 2 bases removed from V and 11 bases from J, the gap between germline ends came to 18 bases. For the CDR3, the DNA is TGTGCCAGCAGCTTACTCGGGTCGGGGGAGGTGGCTTTCTTT. Protein sequence: CASSLLGSGEVAFF.

The CDR3 DNA follows: TGTGCCAGCAGCTTAGCCCCCTCCGTCGATGAGCAGTTCTTC. This encodes CASSLAPSVDEQFF. This chain joins TRBV11-3 and TRBJ2-1, with D unclear. Trimming pared 1 base from V and 8 bases from J, leaving 12 bases between. The CDR3 has 14 residues. Germline CDR1 is SGHNT and CDR2 is YENEEA.

This clone has only one observation. V gene TRBV10-3 combines with J gene TRBJ2-1; 9 nucleotides agree with TRBD2. The V gene's germline CDR1 is ENHRY and CDR2 SYGVKD. The junction had 5 bases not matched to a gene; V was cut back by 6 bases and J by 5 bases. The CDR3 has 14 residues. CDR3 loop: CAIRSRGGDNEQFF. The DNA for the CDR3 is TGTGCCATCAGGTCGCGGGGGGGGGACAATGAGCAGTTCTTC.

The chain recombines TRBV19 with TRBJ2-7; D is uncertain. The V end lost 3 bases, the J end lost 0 bases, and 9 bases lay between the germline ends. This CDR3 is 14 amino acids long. Germline CDR1 LNHDA, CDR2 SQIVND (reference sequence). The CDR3 reads CASSIQVSSYEQYF. In nucleotides, the CDR3 is TGTGCCAGTAGTATCCAGGTGAGCTCCTACGAGCAGTACTTC.

The table lists this clone with a count of one. This rearrangement joins TRBV7-2 to TRBJ2-7; 8 bases match TRBD2. CDR3 length: 15 amino acids. Germline V CDR1 and CDR2: SGHTA, FQGNSA. J was trimmed by 2 bases and V by 2 bases; bases with no gene match: 5. CDR3 sequence (DNA): TGTGCCAGCAGCTTACGGTCTAGCGGGCCCTACGAGCAGTACTTC. Protein sequence: CASSLRSSGPYEQYF.

The count of this clone is one. The V call is TRBV19, the J call TRBJ1-5; perhaps TRBD1 as D (5 bases). This CDR3 is built from 13 residues. V was shortened by 4 bases and J by 7 bases, with 11 bases between the two germline ends. The germline gives CDR1 LNHDA, CDR2 SQIVND (reference sequence). In DNA, the CDR3 is TGTGCCAGTAGTACGGCAGGACAACAGCCCCAGCATTTT. This translates into CASSTAGQQPQHF.

Comment on this clone: The germline gene is not matched at one end of the junction; a read error may be the cause. V and J are TRBV6-5 and TRBJ1-1, with D unclear. Germline lookup yields CDR1 MNHEY and CDR2 SVGAGI. The CDR3 loop spans 11 amino acids. CDR3 residues: CASSYDTEAFF. In nucleotides, the CDR3 is TGTGCCAGCAGTTACGACACAGAAGCTTTCTTT.

As concerns this clone: Other DNA sequences in this specimen translate into the identical CDR3. The J gene is TRBJ1-1, the V gene TRBV19; D gene ambiguous. There are 13 residues in the CDR3. Germline V gene data show CDR1 as LNHDA and CDR2 as SQIVND (reference sequence). Deletions cut 3 bases from V and 1 base from J, with 6 bases between. The CDR3 DNA reads as TGTGCCAGTAGTATCTCGAGGAACACTGAAGCTTTCTTT. It yields the protein CASSISRNTEAFF.

V gene TRBV7-2 combines with J gene TRBJ1-5; D possibly corresponds to TRBD1 (6 bases). Trimming took 4 bases from V and 2 from J, leaving 15 bases between them. This CDR3 is built from 16 residues. Germline loops: CDR1 SGHTA, CDR2 FQGNSA. As DNA, the CDR3 is TGTGCCAGCAGCTCCCGACATCCAGGGGGCAATCAGCCCCAGCATTTT. Protein product: CASSSRHPGGNQPQHF. The full variable domain, rest sourced from reference TRBV7-2 and TRBJ1-5, is GAGVSQSPSNKVTEKGKDVELRCDPISGHTALYWYRQSLGQGLEFLIYFQGNSAPDKSGLPSDRFSAERTGGSVSTLTIQRTQQEDSAVYLCASSSRHPGGNQPQHFGDGTRLSIL.

This chain links TRBV6-6 with TRBJ1-2; 10 bases agree with TRBD1. Germline CDR1 MNHNY, CDR2 SVGAGI (reference sequence). CDR3 length: 13 amino acids. The V segment lost 5 bases and the J segment 6 bases; nucleotides outside the gene matches: 3. The CDR3 bases are TGTGCCAGCAGTCCCGGGACAGGGGATGGCTACACCTTC. Translated, it gives CASSPGTGDGYTF.

A single count supports this clone. An end of the junction does not agree with germline; a read error may underlie this. This chain links TRBV7-9 with TRBJ2-7; TRBD1 matches at 7 bases. CDR1 SEHNR and CDR2 FQNEAQ come from the germline V gene (reference sequence). This CDR3 has 18 residues. DNA for the CDR3: TGTTCCAGCAGCCCCCAAGGGGGCCTAGACAGGGCCCCCTACGAGCAGTACTTC. Protein product: CSSSPQGGLDRAPYEQYF.

V usage is TRBV5-1 and J usage is TRBJ2-5, with 9 bases aligning to TRBD1. V lost 0 bases to trimming and J lost 6 bases; unmatched junction nucleotides: 3. CDR3 size: 14 residues. The germline V gene encodes CDR1 SGHRS and CDR2 YFSETQ. CDR3: CASSLGDRAKTQYF. The DNA of the CDR3 is TGCGCCAGCAGCTTGGGGGACAGGGCAAAGACCCAGTACTTC.

The gene calls are TRBV7-2 and TRBJ1-4; D gene unclear. The CDR3 consists of 14 residues. V was clipped by 4 bases and J by 4 bases, with 10 bases between them. CDR1 and CDR2 from the germline V gene are SGHTA and FQGNSA. In DNA, the CDR3 is TGTGCCAGCAGCTATTCGAGCGGTAATGAAAAACTGTTTTTT. Translated: CASSYSSGNEKLFF.

This clone has a single count. The chain is built from TRBV11-2 and TRBJ2-7; D not certain. Per the germline V gene, CDR1 is SGHAT and CDR2 is FQNNGV. With 0 bases removed from V and 3 bases from J, the gap between germline ends came to 3 bases. The CDR3 totals 12 residues. The CDR3 sequence is CASSLDSYEQYF. The CDR3 nucleotides are TGTGCCAGCAGCTTAGACAGCTACGAGCAGTACTTC.

V is TRBV7-2 and J is TRBJ1-5; 7 nucleotides match TRBD1. Trimming cost V 5 bases and J 4 bases; bases outside gene matches: 8. The CDR3 spans 15 residues. CDR1 SGHTA and CDR2 FQGNSA come from the germline V gene. Here the CDR3 reads CASSLQGGINQPQHF. CDR3 DNA sequence: TGTGCCAGCAGCCTCCAAGGGGGCATAAATCAGCCCCAGCATTTT. The full variable domain, in which reference TRBV7-2 and TRBJ1-5 provide the parts outside the CDR3, is GAGVSQSPSNKVTEKGKDVELRCDPISGHTALYWYRQSLGQGLEFLIYFQGNSAPDKSGLPSDRFSAERTGGSVSTLTIQRTQQEDSAVYLCASSLQGGINQPQHFGDGTRLSIL.

The chain uses TRBV5-6 and TRBJ1-2; 8 bases are shared with TRBD1. Looked up from germline, CDR1 is SGHDT and CDR2 is YYEEEE. The trim removed 6 bases at V and 3 bases at J, leaving 7 bases unmatched. The CDR3 covers 14 residues. The CDR3 loop reads CASTQDREYYGYTF. In DNA, the CDR3 is TGTGCCAGCACCCAGGACAGGGAATACTATGGCTACACCTTC. Supplemented by reference TRBV5-6 and TRBJ1-2, the full variable domain reads DAGVTQSPTHLIKTRGQQVTLRCSPKSGHDTVSWYQQALGQGPQFIFQYYEEEERQRGNFPDRFSGHQFPNYSSELNVNALLLGDSALYLCASTQDREYYGYTFGSGTRLTVV.